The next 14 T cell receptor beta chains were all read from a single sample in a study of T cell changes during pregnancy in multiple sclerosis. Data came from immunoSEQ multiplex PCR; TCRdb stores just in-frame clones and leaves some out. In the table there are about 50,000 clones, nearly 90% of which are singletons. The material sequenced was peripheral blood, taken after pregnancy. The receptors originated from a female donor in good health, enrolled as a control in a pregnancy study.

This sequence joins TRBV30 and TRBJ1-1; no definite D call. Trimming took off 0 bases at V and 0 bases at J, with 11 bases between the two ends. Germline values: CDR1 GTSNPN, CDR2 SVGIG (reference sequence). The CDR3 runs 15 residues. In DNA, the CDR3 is TGTGCCTGGAGTGTATGGCAGGTGATGAACACTGAAGCTTTCTTT. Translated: CAWSVWQVMNTEAFF.

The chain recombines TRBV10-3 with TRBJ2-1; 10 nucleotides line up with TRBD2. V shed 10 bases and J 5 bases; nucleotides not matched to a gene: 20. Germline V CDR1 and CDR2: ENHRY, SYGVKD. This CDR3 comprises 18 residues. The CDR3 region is CATLGPGSGRGENNEQFF. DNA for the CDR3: TGTGCCACCCTCGGACCTGGCAGCGGGAGGGGGGAAAACAATGAGCAGTTCTTC.

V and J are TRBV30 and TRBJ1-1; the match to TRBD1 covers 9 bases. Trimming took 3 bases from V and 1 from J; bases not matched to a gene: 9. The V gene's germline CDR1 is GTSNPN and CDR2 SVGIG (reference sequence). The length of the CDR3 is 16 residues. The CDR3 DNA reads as TGTGCCTGGAGCAGAGACCCGGGACAGGGGAACACTGAAGCTTTCTTT. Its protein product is CAWSRDPGQGNTEAFF.

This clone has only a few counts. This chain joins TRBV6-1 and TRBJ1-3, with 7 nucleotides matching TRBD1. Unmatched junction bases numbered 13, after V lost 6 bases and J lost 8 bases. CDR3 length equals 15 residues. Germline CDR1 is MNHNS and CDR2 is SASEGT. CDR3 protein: CASSPTGAIGDTIYF. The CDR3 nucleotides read TGTGCCAGCAGCCCTACAGGGGCGATCGGGGACACCATATATTTT.

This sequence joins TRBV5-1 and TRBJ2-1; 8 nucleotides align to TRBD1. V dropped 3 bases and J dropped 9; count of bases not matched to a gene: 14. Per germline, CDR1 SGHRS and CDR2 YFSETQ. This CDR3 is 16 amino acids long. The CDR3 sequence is CASSSHSRDRSPEQFF. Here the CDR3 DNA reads TGCGCCAGCAGCTCTCATTCCCGGGACAGGAGTCCTGAGCAGTTCTTC.

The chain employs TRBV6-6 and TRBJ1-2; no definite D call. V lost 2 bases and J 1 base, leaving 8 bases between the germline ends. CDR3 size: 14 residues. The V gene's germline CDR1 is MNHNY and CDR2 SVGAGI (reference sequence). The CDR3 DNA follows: TGTGCCAGCAGTTACGACGGAGGTAACTATGGCTACACCTTC. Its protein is CASSYDGGNYGYTF.

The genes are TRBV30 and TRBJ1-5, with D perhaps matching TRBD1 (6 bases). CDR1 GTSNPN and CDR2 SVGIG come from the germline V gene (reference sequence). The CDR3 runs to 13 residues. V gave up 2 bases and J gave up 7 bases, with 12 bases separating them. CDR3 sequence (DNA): TGTGCCTGGAGTAGCAGGGGTGGACAGCCCCAGCATTTT. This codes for CAWSSRGGQPQHF.

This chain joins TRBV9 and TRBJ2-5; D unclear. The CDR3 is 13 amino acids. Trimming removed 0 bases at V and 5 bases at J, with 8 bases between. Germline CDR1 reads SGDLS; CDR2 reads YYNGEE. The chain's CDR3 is CASSVGAEETQYF. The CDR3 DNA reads TGTGCCAGCAGCGTAGGAGCTGAGGAGACCCAGTACTTC.

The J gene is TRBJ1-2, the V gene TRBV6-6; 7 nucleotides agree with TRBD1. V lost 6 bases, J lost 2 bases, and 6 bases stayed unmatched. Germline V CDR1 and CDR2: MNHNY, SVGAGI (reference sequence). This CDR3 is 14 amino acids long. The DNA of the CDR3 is TGTGCCAGCAGAGAAGGGGGCACGAACTATGGCTACACCTTC. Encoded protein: CASREGGTNYGYTF.

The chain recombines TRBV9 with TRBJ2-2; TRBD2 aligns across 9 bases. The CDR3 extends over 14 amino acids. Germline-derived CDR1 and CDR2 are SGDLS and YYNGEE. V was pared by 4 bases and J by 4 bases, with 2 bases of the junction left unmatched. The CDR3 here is CASSSRGGTGELFF. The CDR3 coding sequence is TGTGCCAGCAGCTCGCGGGGGGGCACCGGGGAGCTGTTTTTT.

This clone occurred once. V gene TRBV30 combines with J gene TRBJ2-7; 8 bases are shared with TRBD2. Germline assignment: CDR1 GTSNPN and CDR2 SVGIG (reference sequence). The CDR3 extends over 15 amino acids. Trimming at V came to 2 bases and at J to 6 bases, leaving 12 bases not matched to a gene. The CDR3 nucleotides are TGTGCCTGGAGTCTAAGCGGGAGAAGATTAACCGAGCAGTACTTC. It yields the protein CAWSLSGRRLTEQYF.

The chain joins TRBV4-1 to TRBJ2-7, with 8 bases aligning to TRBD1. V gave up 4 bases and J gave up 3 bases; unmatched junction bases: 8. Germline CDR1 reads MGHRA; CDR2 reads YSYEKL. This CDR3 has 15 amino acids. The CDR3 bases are TGCGCCAGCAGCCGAGATGCCGGGACAGGCTACGAGCAGTACTTC. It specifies CASSRDAGTGYEQYF.

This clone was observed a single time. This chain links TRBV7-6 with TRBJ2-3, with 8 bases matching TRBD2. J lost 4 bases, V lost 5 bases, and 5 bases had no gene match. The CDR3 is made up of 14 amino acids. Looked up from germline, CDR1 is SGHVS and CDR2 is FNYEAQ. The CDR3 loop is CASSPGGPADTQYF. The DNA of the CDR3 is TGTGCCAGCAGCCCGGGGGGGCCCGCAGATACGCAGTATTTT.

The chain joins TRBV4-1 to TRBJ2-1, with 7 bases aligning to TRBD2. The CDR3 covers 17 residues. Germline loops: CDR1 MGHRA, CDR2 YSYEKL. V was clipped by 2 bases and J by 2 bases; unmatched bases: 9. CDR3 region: CASSQFPEGGPYNEQFF. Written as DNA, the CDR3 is TGCGCCAGCAGCCAATTCCCTGAGGGAGGGCCCTACAATGAGCAGTTCTTC.